Listed below are T cell receptor beta chains from one sample, sequenced in a study of blood T cells in healthy people across ages. TCRdb redid the calling of the 5' RACE reads with MiXCR, one entry per CDR3 protein. The table shows around 990,000 distinct CDR3 sequences, with less than 45% occurring only once. Sequencing was done on a sample of blood. Every receptor here comes from a man younger than 30 in good health. Each CDR3 is given with its conserved first and last residue. The D gene is left open where the match is weak. A clone size is listed for some rows: how often the clone was seen (once, few, many), or a class if it is expanded.

size,J,V,D,DNA,CDR3
NA,TRBJ1-1,TRBV27,NA,TGTGCCAGCAGTTTCCTGAGGGCCCCGAACACTGAAGCTTTCTTT,CASSFLRAPNTEAFF
NA,TRBJ2-7,TRBV29-1,NA,TGCAGCGTCGAAACAACGGGGGTCTTGAATGAGCAGTACTTC,CSVETTGVLNEQYF
NA,TRBJ1-1,TRBV10-2,TRBD1,TGCGCCAGCAGATGGGACAGTCAAAGGGGAAAGGACACTGAAGCTTTCTTT,CASRWDSQRGKDTEAFF
few,TRBJ1-2,TRBV10-3,NA,TGTGCCATCAGTGACAGCATGAACTATGGCTACACCTTC,CAISDSMNYGYTF
NA,TRBJ1-6,TRBV4-3,NA,TGCGCCAGCAGCCAAGAACGCGGGTTCGGTTCACCCCTCCACTTT,CASSQERGFGSPLHF
NA,TRBJ2-3,TRBV20-1,NA,TGCAGTGCTAGAGATAGCGGATCAGACACAGATACGCAGTATTTT,CSARDSGSDTDTQYF
NA,TRBJ2-4,TRBV5-5,NA,TGTGCCAGCAGCTTGGTGGGGGGAGAGGGCAATGAGCAGTACTTC,CASSLVGGEGNEQYF
NA,TRBJ2-7,TRBV7-9,NA,TGTGCCAGCAGCCAGGGACCCGAGCAGTACTTC,CASSQGPEQYF
NA,TRBJ2-3,TRBV20-1,NA,TGCAGTGCTAGTATGCCTTTCTACACAGATACGCAGTATTTT,CSASMPFYTDTQYF
many,TRBJ2-5,TRBV4-3,TRBD2,TGCGCCAGCAGCTTTCAATGGACTAGTGCAGAGACCCAGTACTTC,CASSFQWTSAETQYF
few,TRBJ1-5,TRBV20-1,NA,TGCAGTGTTCCAGGACATTTTTCCAATCAGCCCCAGCATTTT,CSVPGHFSNQPQHF
NA,TRBJ2-5,TRBV6-6,NA,TGTGCCAGCAGTTACTCCGACAACGCAAGCGAGACCCAGTACTTC,CASSYSDNASETQYF
few,TRBJ2-4,TRBV18,NA,TGTGCCAGCTCACCACTGGGGCCCAAAAACATTCAGTACTTC,CASSPLGPKNIQYF
NA,TRBJ1-2,TRBV12-3/TRBV12-4,NA,TGTGCCAGCAGTTTCGTACAGCCCTATGGCTACACCTTC,CASSFVQPYGYTF
NA,TRBJ1-4,TRBV10-3,TRBD1,TGTGCCATCAGTGAGTCTGCACAGGGGGCAAAACTGTTTTTT,CAISESAQGAKLFF
few,TRBJ1-1,TRBV6-2/TRBV6-3,NA,TGTGCCAGCACCCCTCTAGGGTGGACTGAAGCTTTCTTT,CASTPLGWTEAFF
NA,TRBJ2-3,TRBV20-1,TRBD1,TGCAGTGCAAACAGGGGTTGGGGCACAGATACGCAGTATTTT,CSANRGWGTDTQYF
NA,TRBJ2-7,TRBV21-1,NA,TGTACCAGCAGCAAAGCATCAGGACAGTTGTTCTACGAGCAGTACTTC,CTSSKASGQLFYEQYF
NA,TRBJ2-3,TRBV5-1,NA,TGCGCCAGCACCCCGGGAGACAGCGGAGATACGCAGTATTTT,CASTPGDSGDTQYF
NA,TRBJ1-1,TRBV12-3/TRBV12-4,NA,TGTGCCAGCAGGACAGTAATGAACACTGAAGCTTTCTTT,CASRTVMNTEAFF
few,TRBJ1-1,TRBV10-3,NA,TGTGCCACCACCCTAAGGGCTTTAAGGGCGACTGAAGCTTTCTTT,CATTLRALRATEAFF
NA,TRBJ2-7,TRBV5-6,NA,TGTGTCAGCAGCGCCCCAGGAGACTACGAGCAGTACTTC,CVSSAPGDYEQYF
NA,TRBJ1-1,TRBV27,NA,TGTGCCAGCAGTTTATGGGGGAATACCATGAACACTGAAGCTTTCTTT,CASSLWGNTMNTEAFF
NA,TRBJ1-1,TRBV7-2,NA,TGCGCCAGCAGCGACGGGCCGGAAGCTTTCTTT,CASSDGPEAFF
few,TRBJ1-3,TRBV5-1,NA,TGCGCCAGCAGCCCGCGGGGCGATTACTCTGGAAACACCATATATTTT,CASSPRGDYSGNTIYF
NA,TRBJ1-6,TRBV4-1,TRBD1,TGCGCCAGCAGCCAAGTAACAGGGGGGCTTAATTCACCCCTCCACTTT,CASSQVTGGLNSPLHF
few,TRBJ2-7,TRBV7-9,NA,TGTGCCAGCAGCATGGACGGCTCCTACGAGCAGTACTTC,CASSMDGSYEQYF
few,TRBJ2-3,TRBV20-1,NA,TGCAGTGCTAGAGCCGCGGGGGCCCCACTCACAGATACGCAGTATTTT,CSARAAGAPLTDTQYF
NA,TRBJ1-6,TRBV2,NA,TGTGCCAGCAGTGCACAGGTGTTAAGTTCACCCCTCCACTTT,CASSAQVLSSPLHF
NA,TRBJ1-2,TRBV7-9,TRBD1,TGTGCCAGCAGCCAGGGACAGGGAGAAAACTATGGCTACACCTTC,CASSQGQGENYGYTF
NA,TRBJ2-1,TRBV20-1,TRBD1,TGCAGTGCCGCTGAGGACAGGGTCAATGAGCAGTTCTTC,CSAAEDRVNEQFF
NA,TRBJ1-3,TRBV27,NA,TGTGCCAGCAGTCCCGGGGTGAGGGGAAACACCATATATTTT,CASSPGVRGNTIYF
few,TRBJ2-5,TRBV27,TRBD1,TGTGCCAGCAGTAAACACAGGGGGCGCGATTCGTCTCAGTACTTC,CASSKHRGRDSSQYF
NA,TRBJ2-6,TRBV20-1,TRBD1,TGCAGTGCTAGAGACCAAGGGGACAGCTCTGGGGCCAACGTCCTGACTTTC,CSARDQGDSSGANVLTF
NA,TRBJ1-4,TRBV5-1,NA,TGCGCCAGCAGCCCCGACAGAAACAATGAAAAACTGTTTTTT,CASSPDRNNEKLFF
few,TRBJ2-1,TRBV2,NA,TGTGCCAGCAGCGTAGAGAGGGGCAAAAGTTACAATGAGCAGTTCTTC,CASSVERGKSYNEQFF
NA,TRBJ2-7,TRBV5-1,NA,TGCGCCAGCAGGGGGGCGGATGTCTACGAGCAGTACTTC,CASRGADVYEQYF
many,TRBJ1-2,TRBV18,NA,TGTGCCAGCTCACCTTCGGGGCCCGGCTACACCTTC,CASSPSGPGYTF
NA,TRBJ1-2,TRBV4-3,NA,TGCGCCTGCAGCCAAGAAGGGAGGGCGGTAAACTATGGCTACACCTTC,CACSQEGRAVNYGYTF
once,TRBJ2-3,TRBV27,NA,TGTGCCAGCAGATCCCGGGGAATCCCCACAGATACGCAGTATTTT,CASRSRGIPTDTQYF
few,TRBJ1-5,TRBV5-6,TRBD1,TGTGCCAGCAGCGCAATGGACAGGGTTGCTCAGCCCCAGCATTTT,CASSAMDRVAQPQHF
few,TRBJ2-1,TRBV6-1,NA,TGTGCCAGCAGTGAACCAGCTGACAATGAGCAGTTCTTC,CASSEPADNEQFF
few,TRBJ1-6,TRBV12-3/TRBV12-4,TRBD1,TGTGCCAGCAGTTGGACAGGGATGACTTCACCCCTCCACTTT,CASSWTGMTSPLHF
few,TRBJ2-7,TRBV5-6,NA,TGTGCCAGCAGCTTGGCCAATTGGCAGTCATACGAGCAGTACTTC,CASSLANWQSYEQYF
NA,TRBJ2-5,TRBV27,TRBD2,TGTGCCAGCAGTTTATCGGGGGAGGGTCAGGAGACCCAGTACTTC,CASSLSGEGQETQYF